This entry features one T cell receptor beta chain sequence. The sample is drawn from a study of OX40 agonist ivuxolimab in advanced cancers. The overall study: Patients were dosed with the agonistic anti-OX40 (CD134) antibody ivuxolimab.

In germline, CDR1 is LGHNA, CDR2 YNFKEQ. The CDR3 is made up of 16 amino acids. Trimming pared 3 bases from V and 8 bases from J, leaving 17 bases between. Produced via immunoSEQ multiplex PCR; TCRdb's table is partial and in-frame only. The sample carries some 14,000 clones, approximately 93% recorded once. Material: CD4+ or CD8+ T cells sorted from blood, obtained in a trial of the OX40 agonist ivuxolimab. V and J are TRBV4-2 and TRBJ1-6; tentatively, D is TRBD1 (6 bases). The receptor was derived from an adult with an advanced solid tumor such as melanoma, head and neck, liver or kidney cancer. The CDR3: CASSQGTLTGDSPLHF. The CDR3 DNA follows: TGTGCCAGCAGCCAGGGGACTTTGACAGGTGATTCACCCCTCCACTTT.